Listed below are T cell receptor beta chains from one sample, sequenced in a study of CD8+ T cells in alopecia areata. TCRdb keeps only in-frame clones here, not all; method: immunoSEQ multiplex PCR. The sample lists roughly 210,000 clones, approximately 40% occurring once. The material sequenced was CD4+ T cells sorted from blood, taken at roughly week 36, from a patient treated with tofacitinib. Source of these receptors: a human donor with alopecia areata. CDR3s include the opening cysteine and the closing phenylalanine or tryptophan. The order of the fields is D gene, J gene, clone size, V gene, CDR3 DNA, CDR3 protein. The D gene is left open where the match is weak. Where a row states a size, it is once, few, many or the class of an expanded clone; other rows omit it.

>-|TRBJ1-5|few|TRBV30
TGTGCCTGGAATCTCCGGGGCGGAAATCAGCCCCAGCATTTT
CAWNLRGGNQPQHF
>-|TRBJ2-3|-|TRBV9
TGTGCCAGCAGCGTATTTGTAGGGGCCACAGATACGCAGTATTTT
CASSVFVGATDTQYF
>-|TRBJ2-1|few|TRBV7-2
TGTGCCAGCAGCCCAACAACTGACAATGAGCAGTTCTTC
CASSPTTDNEQFF
>TRBD1|TRBJ1-5|-|TRBV7-6
TGTGCCAGCAGCTTAGGACAGGGCGGGCGCCAGCCCCAGCATTTT
CASSLGQGGRQPQHF
>-|TRBJ1-1|-|TRBV7-2
TGTGCCAGCAGCTTAGGGCGACACTCAGAAGCTTTCTTT
CASSLGRHSEAFF
>-|TRBJ2-5|-|TRBV6-1
TGTGCCAGCGTCGTGGGATGGACCCAGTACTTC
CASVVGWTQYF
>TRBD2|TRBJ2-5|-|TRBV25-1
TGTGCCAGCAGTGATGGTAGTCGGGCGGGAGGGCTTGAGACCCAGTACTTC
CASSDGSRAGGLETQYF
>-|TRBJ1-1|-|TRBV2
TGTGCCAGCAGGGCTCAGGGTACCGACACTGAAGCTTTCTTT
CASRAQGTDTEAFF
>-|TRBJ2-6|-|TRBV7-9
TGTGCCAGCAGCCCCCATCACTCTGGGGCCAACGTCCTGACTTTC
CASSPHHSGANVLTF
>-|TRBJ2-1|-|TRBV18
TGTGCCAGCTCACCCCGGACGGGGTACAATGAGCAGTTCTTC
CASSPRTGYNEQFF
>-|TRBJ2-7|few|TRBV19
TGTGCCAGTAACCGCCGCTCCGGGGCCCGATCAGACGAGCAGTACTTC
CASNRRSGARSDEQYF
>-|TRBJ1-4|few|TRBV30
TGTGCCTGGAGCCGATCCAGAGAGATCGCAACTAATGAAAAACTGTTTTTT
CAWSRSREIATNEKLFF
>TRBD2|TRBJ2-5|-|TRBV19
TGTGCCAGCACGGGACTAGTTGGTGGGACCCAGTACTTC
CASTGLVGGTQYF
>-|TRBJ1-1|-|TRBV29-1
TGCAGCGTCAGGACAGAGTACACTGAAGCTTTCTTT
CSVRTEYTEAFF